Listed below are T cell receptor beta chains from one sample, sequenced in a study of OX40 agonist ivuxolimab in advanced cancers. Sequencing used immunoSEQ multiplex PCR; TCRdb keeps in-frame clones, though not all of them. The sample lists 60,000 to 65,000 clones; approximately 89% were seen once. Sequencing was performed on CD4+ or CD8+ T cells sorted from blood, taken in a trial of the OX40 agonist ivuxolimab. The receptors were gathered from an adult with an advanced solid tumor such as melanoma, head and neck, liver or kidney cancer. The CDR3 runs from the conserved cysteine through the conserved F or W. The D gene is left open where the match is weak. Not all rows give a size; the values are once, few, many and, for expanded clones, a class.

j_gene | abundance | d_gene | v_gene | CDR3aa | CDR3nt
TRBJ2-7 | - | - | TRBV15 | CATSRDLLQLYEQYF | TGTGCCACCAGCAGAGATCTTCTACAGCTCTACGAGCAGTACTTC
TRBJ2-7 | - | - | TRBV11-3 | CASSPEGANSYEQYF | TGTGCCAGCAGCCCGGAAGGGGCTAACTCCTACGAGCAGTACTTC
TRBJ1-1 | - | TRBD1 | TRBV10-1 | CASRDRGGTEAFF | TGCGCCAGCAGGGACAGGGGCGGCACTGAAGCTTTCTTT
TRBJ2-1 | - | TRBD2 | TRBV10-2 | CASSETSGSNEQFF | TGCGCCAGCAGTGAAACTAGCGGGAGTAATGAGCAGTTCTTC
TRBJ1-1 | - | TRBD1 | TRBV19 | CASGTGVMNTEAFF | TGTGCCAGCGGGACAGGGGTGATGAACACTGAAGCTTTCTTT
TRBJ1-1 | - | - | TRBV25-1 | CASRPRTENTEAFF | TGTGCCAGCAGACCCCGGACGGAGAACACTGAAGCTTTCTTT
TRBJ2-1 | - | TRBD1 | TRBV18 | CASSPTGARQFF | TGTGCCAGCTCACCAACAGGGGCACGGCAGTTCTTC
TRBJ2-1 | - | TRBD2 | TRBV29-1 | CSGVEAGGSDEQFF | TGCAGCGGAGTCGAAGCGGGAGGGAGTGATGAGCAGTTCTTC
TRBJ2-7 | - | - | TRBV6-5 | CASSYSWDFQAYEQYF | TGTGCCAGCAGTTACTCGTGGGATTTCCAGGCCTACGAGCAGTACTTC
TRBJ1-5 | - | TRBD1 | TRBV5-4 | CASSSGTGSNQPQHF | TGTGCCAGCAGCTCCGGGACAGGTAGCAATCAGCCCCAGCATTTT
TRBJ1-2 | - | - | TRBV28 | CASSLSEYGYTF | TGTGCCAGCAGTTTATCCGAGTATGGCTACACCTTC
TRBJ1-2 | - | TRBD1 | TRBV15 | CATSMWPDRGHGYTF | TGTGCCACCAGCATGTGGCCCGACAGGGGACATGGCTACACCTTC
TRBJ1-2 | - | TRBD1 | TRBV5-5 | CASSQGQGANYGYTF | TGTGCCAGCAGCCAAGGACAGGGGGCTAACTATGGCTACACCTTC
TRBJ2-3 | - | - | TRBV30 | CAWSIGSGDTQYF | TGTGCCTGGAGTATCGGGAGTGGAGATACGCAGTATTTT
TRBJ1-1 | - | - | TRBV30 | CAWSHTAGNTEAFF | TGTGCCTGGAGTCATACTGCGGGGAACACTGAAGCTTTCTTT
TRBJ1-1 | once | - | TRBV19 | CASSMDPPGLLKDAEAFF | TGTGCCAGTAGTATGGACCCACCGGGTCTCCTGAAGGACGCTGAAGCTTTCTTT
TRBJ1-2 | - | - | TRBV2 | CASSEMRGPPVGYTF | TGTGCCAGCAGTGAAATGCGGGGGCCCCCGGTCGGCTACACCTTC
TRBJ2-3 | - | - | TRBV19 | CATKRGGADTQYF | TGTGCCACCAAAAGAGGGGGGGCAGATACGCAGTATTTT
TRBJ1-1 | - | - | TRBV5-6 | CASSPAGGGNTEAFF | TGTGCCAGCAGCCCCGCCGGGGGCGGGAACACTGAAGCTTTCTTT
TRBJ1-4 | - | - | TRBV30 | CAWSVLREKLFF | TGTGCCTGGAGTGTACTTCGAGAAAAACTGTTTTTT
TRBJ1-2 | - | - | TRBV25-1 | CASSTESGYGYTF | TGTGCCAGCAGCACAGAGTCGGGATATGGCTACACCTTC
TRBJ2-1 | - | TRBD2 | TRBV10-2 | CASMGLAGGGSYNEQFF | TGCGCCAGCATGGGACTAGCGGGAGGGGGTTCCTACAATGAGCAGTTCTTC
TRBJ2-5 | once | - | TRBV7-9 | CASSAPLQETQYF | TGTGCCAGCAGCGCACCGCTCCAAGAGACCCAGTACTTC
TRBJ2-1 | - | TRBD2 | TRBV10-1 | CASSESSVSQAGGEEQFF | TGCGCCAGCAGTGAGTCTTCGGTTTCCCAAGCGGGAGGTGAGGAGCAGTTCTTC
TRBJ1-6 | - | - | TRBV2 | CASASRSGSPLHF | TGTGCCAGTGCCTCAAGGTCGGGTTCACCCCTCCACTTT
TRBJ2-1 | - | - | TRBV7-2 | CASRLPGISYNEQFF | TGTGCCAGCAGACTTCCGGGAATTTCCTACAATGAGCAGTTCTTC
TRBJ1-1 | - | TRBD1 | TRBV5-1 | CASSLVTPTGGVMNTEAFF | TGCGCCAGCAGCTTGGTTACCCCTACAGGGGGTGTCATGAACACTGAAGCTTTCTTT
TRBJ2-1 | once | TRBD1 | TRBV7-8 | CASSRDRGPYNEQFF | TGTGCCAGCAGCCGGGACAGGGGGCCCTACAATGAGCAGTTCTTC
TRBJ2-5 | - | - | TRBV5-4 | CASSLAPSGRETQYF | TGTGCCAGCAGCTTGGCCCCGTCAGGGCGGGAGACCCAGTACTTC
TRBJ2-3 | - | - | TRBV30 | CAWSQSDTQYF | TGTGCCTGGAGTCAGAGCGATACGCAGTATTTT